These 15 T cell receptor beta chains came from one sample sequenced in a study of blood T cell repertoires in COVID-19. Only in-frame clones appear in the TCRdb table, and some are missing; sequencing was by immunoSEQ multiplex PCR. The repertoire holds some 42,000 clones, with 89% as singletons. Material for sequencing was peripheral blood. These receptors came from a human donor in a cohort sampled during active COVID-19.

The J gene is TRBJ1-2, the V gene TRBV3-1 (or the pseudogene TRBV3-2); D not resolved. CDR1 is LGHDT, CDR2 YNNKEL, per germline (reference sequence). This CDR3 has 13 amino acids. Trimming cost V 3 bases and J 2 bases, with 7 bases left between them. In nucleotides, the CDR3 is TGTGCCAGCAGCCAGAGGGTCAACTATGGCTACACCTTC. It is translated as CASSQRVNYGYTF.

The rearrangement joins TRBV10-3 to TRBJ2-7; D is possibly TRBD1 (5 bases). Germline values: CDR1 ENHRY, CDR2 SYGVKD. The CDR3 consists of 14 residues. Trimming took 0 bases from V and 4 from J, leaving 10 bases between them. CDR3 in DNA: TGTGCCATCAGTGAGTCGTGGCAGGGATACGAGCAGTACTTC. It is translated as CAISESWQGYEQYF.

The sample holds one count of this clone. The rearrangement joins TRBV9 to TRBJ1-1; no reliable D call. Deletions cut 0 bases from V and 5 bases from J, with 14 bases between. Per the germline V gene, CDR1 is SGDLS and CDR2 is YYNGEE. The CDR3 contains 15 residues. The CDR3 reads CASSVDSSGMTEAFF. CDR3 bases: TGTGCCAGCAGCGTAGACAGCTCGGGGATGACTGAAGCTTTCTTT.

The rearrangement links TRBV7-9 to TRBJ1-5; 8 positions match TRBD1. Trimming took 5 bases from V and 1 from J; bases not matched to a gene: 4. The CDR3 length is 15 residues. Germline V gene sequence: CDR1 SEHNR, CDR2 FQNEAQ (reference sequence). The CDR3 spells CASSTGGGSNQPQHF. CDR3 coding DNA: TGTGCCAGCAGCACAGGGGGAGGAAGCAATCAGCCCCAGCATTTT.

J is TRBJ2-7 and V is TRBV15, with 8 bases identical to TRBD1. In germline, CDR1 is LNHNV, CDR2 YYDKDF (reference sequence). V shed 1 base, J shed 0 bases, and the junction held 2 bases outside the gene matches. The CDR3 consists of 15 residues. The CDR3 spells CATSRGTGSSYEQYF. DNA for the CDR3: TGTGCCACCAGCAGAGGGACAGGGAGCTCCTACGAGCAGTACTTC.

The chain has TRBV19 and TRBJ1-5; TRBD1 matches at 7 bases. The trim removed 3 bases at V and 6 bases at J, leaving 2 bases unmatched. The CDR3 extends over 13 amino acids. Looked up from germline, CDR1 is LNHDA and CDR2 is SQIVND (reference sequence). The CDR3 DNA reads TGTGCCAGTAGTATCACAGGGGTTCAGCCCCAGCATTTT. Encoded protein: CASSITGVQPQHF.

The chain couples TRBV5-1 to TRBJ1-4, with 7 bases fitting TRBD1. This CDR3 is built from 15 residues. CDR1 is SGHRS and CDR2 is YFSETQ in the germline V gene. V trimming: 5 bases; J trimming: 3 bases; junction bases outside the gene matches: 7. The DNA of the CDR3 is TGCGCCAGCAGACCCAAGGGGGCGCCTAATGAAAAACTGTTTTTT. This gives the protein CASRPKGAPNEKLFF.

V usage is TRBV3-1 (or the pseudogene TRBV3-2) and J usage is TRBJ2-2; 11 positions match TRBD2. V dropped 4 bases and J dropped 0; count of bases not matched to a gene: 7. Germline-derived CDR1 and CDR2 are LGHDT and YNNKEL (reference sequence). CDR3 size: 18 residues. As DNA, the CDR3 is TGTGCCAGCAGCCGGGGCCTAGCGGGGGGCACGAACACCGGGGAGCTGTTTTTT. Translating gives CASSRGLAGGTNTGELFF.

The chain joins TRBV7-9 to TRBJ1-4, with D unclear. V was pared by 1 base and J by 14 bases, with 20 bases between. CDR3 length: 15 residues. Germline CDR1 reads SEHNR; CDR2 reads FQNEAQ (reference sequence). DNA of the CDR3: TGTGCCAGCAGCTTAGAGGTCCCCTCCCGGGGAGCGCTGTTTTTT. Translation gives CASSLEVPSRGALFF.

V is TRBV19 and J is TRBJ1-1; perhaps TRBD1 as D (5 bases). Deletions cut 1 base from V and 5 bases from J, with 11 bases between. CDR1 and CDR2 from the germline V gene are LNHDA and SQIVND (reference sequence). This CDR3 region has 14 residues. CDR3 residues: CASSIAGFETEAFF. The DNA for the CDR3 is TGTGCCAGTAGTATAGCAGGGTTCGAGACTGAAGCTTTCTTT.

CDR3 in amino acids: CASSRGAGLAGQETQYF. The CDR3 DNA reads TGTGCCAGCAGCCGGGGGGCGGGACTAGCGGGTCAAGAGACCCAGTACTTC. The V call is TRBV11-2, the J call TRBJ2-5; 12 bases map to TRBD2. The V gene end was trimmed by 5 bases and the J gene end by 2 bases; junction bases not matched to a gene: 9. Germline CDR1 is SGHAT and CDR2 is FQNNGV. CDR3 length: 17 amino acids.

This clone showed up just a few times. The rearrangement links TRBV27 to TRBJ1-3; unclear D gene. Per the germline V gene, CDR1 is MNHEY and CDR2 is SMNVEV (reference sequence). The V and J ends lost 0 bases and 0 bases respectively, with 3 bases between them. The CDR3 consists of 14 residues. CDR3 protein: CASSLSSSGNTIYF. Here the CDR3 DNA reads TGTGCCAGCAGTTTATCCTCCTCTGGAAACACCATATATTTT.

This chain joins TRBV29-1 and TRBJ2-7, with 12 bases fitting TRBD1. CDR1 is SQVTM, CDR2 ANQGSEA, per germline. Unmatched junction bases numbered 8, after V lost 0 bases and J lost 5 bases. The CDR3 is made up of 16 amino acids. The CDR3 DNA reads TGCAGCGTTGAAGATGGGGTGGGACAGGGGGCGAACGAGCAGTACTTC. It is translated as CSVEDGVGQGANEQYF.

The V gene is TRBV18, the J gene TRBJ1-1; 7 bases are shared with TRBD1. The V segment lost 3 bases and the J segment 1 base; nucleotides outside the gene matches: 2. Germline V gene data show CDR1 as KGHSH and CDR2 as LQKENI. CDR3 length equals 14 residues. CDR3 in DNA: TGTGCCAGCTCACCTGCAGGGGGGAACACTGAAGCTTTCTTT. This codes for CASSPAGGNTEAFF.

In DNA, the CDR3 is TGTGCCATCAGTGAGTCGATGGGACAGGGGATCCACGAGCAGTACTTC. Translated, it gives CAISESMGQGIHEQYF. The J gene is TRBJ2-7, the V gene TRBV10-3, with 10 bases aligning to TRBD1. Germline V gene lookup returns CDR1 ENHRY and CDR2 SYGVKD. The V and J ends lost 0 bases and 5 bases, in that order; junction bases with no gene match: 7. The CDR3 has 16 amino acids.